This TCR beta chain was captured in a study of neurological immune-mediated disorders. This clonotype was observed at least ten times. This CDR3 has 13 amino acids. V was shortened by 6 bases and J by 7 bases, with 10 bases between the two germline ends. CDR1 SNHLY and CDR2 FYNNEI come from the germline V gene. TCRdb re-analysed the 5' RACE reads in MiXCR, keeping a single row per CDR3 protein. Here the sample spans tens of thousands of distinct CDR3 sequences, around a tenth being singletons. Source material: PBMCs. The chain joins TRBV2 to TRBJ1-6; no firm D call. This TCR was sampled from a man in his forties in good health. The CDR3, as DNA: TGTGCCAGCAGCTTGGGGTTGAATTCACCCCTCCACTTT. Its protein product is CASSLGLNSPLHF.